This TCR beta chain was captured by sequencing in a study of shared clonotypes between healthy human individuals. Broader study findings: A reduction in generation probabilities was seen for non-shared clonotypes relative to those shared by all four donors. Generally, naive subsets came out with larger estimated richness than memory subsets.

This CDR3 comprises 15 residues. V dropped 0 bases and J dropped 7 bases, with 13 bases sitting between them. The germline CDR1 and CDR2 sequences are SEHNR and FQNEAQ (reference sequence). About this clone itself: What it binds is not known.

It was CD45RO-negative cells, positively selected for CCR7, that made up naive CD8 cells, with terminally differentiated effector memory CD45RA+ cells excluded. Original handling: Junction-only sequences produced by ImmunoSEQ had no quality scores, so filtering differed. Clones were sequenced by immunoSEQ multiplex PCR, and TCRdb holds only the in-frame ones, with some missing. That table is the source of V, J and clone size, and D and trimming were worked out from the DNA. The sample holds about 2.2 million clones, around 93% seen once. The rearrangement joins TRBV7-9 to TRBJ2-1; D perhaps matches TRBD2 (7 bases). This receptor was taken from a man aged 18-30 years in good health. Some clones in this sample may be carry-over from other donors' samples. The sequencing sample was made of naive CD8+ T cells from PBMCs. CDR3 residues: CASSLAQGRGNEQFF. The DNA of the CDR3 is TGTGCCAGCAGCTTAGCGCAGGGGAGGGGGAATGAGCAGTTCTTC.